The 8 T cell receptor beta chains in this list originate from one sample, sequenced in a study of shared clonotypes between healthy human individuals. Method: immunoSEQ multiplex PCR; TCRdb's copy keeps in-frame clones and lacks some. The data contain just over 2,000,000 clones, over 85% of them seen just once; the ten biggest clones take up approximately 0.13%. The sample was naive CD4+ T cells sorted from blood. This sample's subset: CD45RA+ positively selected. The source is a man younger than 30 in good health.

V and J are TRBV28 and TRBJ1-2; D unresolved. Germline lookup yields CDR1 MDHEN and CDR2 SYDVKM. CDR3 length equals 11 residues. Trimming left V 8 bases short and J 2 bases short, with 6 bases between. In nucleotides, the CDR3 is TGTGCCAGCGAGAGGAACTATGGCTACACCTTC. This gives the protein CASERNYGYTF.

The chain uses TRBV6-1 and TRBJ1-5, with TRBD1 matching over 7 bases. Germline V gene lookup returns CDR1 MNHNS and CDR2 SASEGT. The CDR3 sequence is 15 residues long. V dropped 4 bases and J dropped 3; count of bases not matched to a gene: 6. In nucleotides, the CDR3 is TGTGCCAGCAGTGTCACAGGGACAGTCAATCAGCCCCAGCATTTT. It encodes CASSVTGTVNQPQHF.

This chain joins TRBV18 and TRBJ2-2; D remains unclear. With 6 bases removed from V and 1 base from J, the gap between germline ends came to 12 bases. CDR3 length: 15 amino acids. CDR1 KGHSH and CDR2 LQKENI come from the germline V gene. CDR3 sequence reads: CASSSWTENTGELFF. The CDR3 DNA follows: TGTGCCAGCTCCAGTTGGACGGAGAACACCGGGGAGCTGTTTTTT.

The chain's CDR3 is CASSLAAGLLTETQYF. The CDR3 bases are TGTGCCAGCAGCTTGGCCGCGGGGCTACTCACAGAGACCCAGTACTTC. The V and J genes are TRBV5-6 and TRBJ2-5, with a possible D match to TRBD2 (6 bases). Germline V lookup: CDR1 SGHDT, CDR2 YYEEEE. Trimming removed 0 bases at V and 4 bases at J, with 16 bases between. This CDR3 has 16 amino acids.

This clone was counted a single time. This chain uses TRBV27 with TRBJ2-7; 9 bases fit TRBD1. Germline-derived CDR1 and CDR2 are MNHEY and SMNVEV (reference sequence). The trim removed 6 bases at V and 4 bases at J, leaving 10 bases unmatched. CDR3 length: 15 amino acids. The CDR3 nucleotides read TGTGCCAGCAGACCCCTGACAGGGGGTAATTACGAGCAGTACTTC. Translation gives CASRPLTGGNYEQYF.

The rearrangement uses TRBV25-1 and TRBJ2-1; D is unclear. The ends were cut back, 3 bases at V and 4 bases at J, with 4 bases in the middle. Germline V CDR1 and CDR2: MGHDK, SYGVNS. The CDR3 consists of 12 residues. CDR3 loop: CASSDWYNEQFF. The CDR3 coding sequence is TGTGCCAGCAGTGATTGGTACAATGAGCAGTTCTTC.

This clone was observed once. The J gene is TRBJ2-7, the V gene TRBV10-2; D not certain. This CDR3 is built from 12 residues. CDR1 WSHSY and CDR2 SAAADI come from the germline V gene. V was shortened by 4 bases and J by 6 bases, with 10 bases between the two germline ends. CDR3 sequence (DNA): TGCGCCAGCAGTGGTACGGGTTTCGAGCAGTACTTC. It specifies CASSGTGFEQYF.

The V call is TRBV6-1, the J call TRBJ1-2; the D is unclear. This CDR3 comprises 13 residues. Trimming removed 6 bases at V and 0 bases at J, with 8 bases between. Germline V gene lookup returns CDR1 MNHNS and CDR2 SASEGT. This chain's CDR3 is CASSMGANYGYTF. CDR3 DNA: TGTGCCAGCAGCATGGGCGCTAACTATGGCTACACCTTC.